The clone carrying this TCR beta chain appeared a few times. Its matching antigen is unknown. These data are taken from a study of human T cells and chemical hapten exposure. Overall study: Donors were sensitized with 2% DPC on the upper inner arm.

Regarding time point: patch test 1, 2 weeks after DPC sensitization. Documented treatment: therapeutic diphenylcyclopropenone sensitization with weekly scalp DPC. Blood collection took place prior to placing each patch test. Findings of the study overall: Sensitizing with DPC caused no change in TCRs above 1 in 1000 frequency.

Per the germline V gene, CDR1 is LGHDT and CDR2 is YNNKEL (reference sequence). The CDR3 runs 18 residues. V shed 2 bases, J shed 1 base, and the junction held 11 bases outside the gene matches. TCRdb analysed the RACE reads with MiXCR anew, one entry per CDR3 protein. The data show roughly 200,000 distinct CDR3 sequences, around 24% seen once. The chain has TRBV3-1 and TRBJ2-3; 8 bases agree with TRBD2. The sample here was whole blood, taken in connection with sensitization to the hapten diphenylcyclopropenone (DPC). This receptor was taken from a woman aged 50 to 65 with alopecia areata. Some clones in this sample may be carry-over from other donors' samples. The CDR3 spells CASSQRMLGSGGTDTQYF. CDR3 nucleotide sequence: TGTGCCAGCAGCCAACGGATGTTAGGTAGCGGGGGCACAGATACGCAGTATTTT.